This T cell receptor beta chain came from a study of OX40 agonist ivuxolimab in advanced cancers. Of note for this clone: Sequence at one end of the junction differs from germline and may be a read error.

CDR1 MGHRA and CDR2 YSYEKL come from the germline V gene. The CDR3 is 12 residues long. Assay: immunoSEQ multiplex PCR; the TCRdb copy retains only in-frame clones and omits some. Counted here are roughly 34,000 clones, 89% occurring once; the ten biggest clones make up more than 0.8%. The sample in question was CD4+ or CD8+ T cells sorted from blood, obtained in a trial of the OX40 agonist ivuxolimab. The chain joins TRBV4-1 to TRBJ2-5; D gene ambiguous. This sequence was found in an adult with an advanced solid tumor such as melanoma, head and neck, liver or kidney cancer. The CDR3 spells CASSESQGTQYF. The CDR3 DNA reads TGCGCCAGCAGCGAGAGTCAAGGGACCCAGTACTTC.